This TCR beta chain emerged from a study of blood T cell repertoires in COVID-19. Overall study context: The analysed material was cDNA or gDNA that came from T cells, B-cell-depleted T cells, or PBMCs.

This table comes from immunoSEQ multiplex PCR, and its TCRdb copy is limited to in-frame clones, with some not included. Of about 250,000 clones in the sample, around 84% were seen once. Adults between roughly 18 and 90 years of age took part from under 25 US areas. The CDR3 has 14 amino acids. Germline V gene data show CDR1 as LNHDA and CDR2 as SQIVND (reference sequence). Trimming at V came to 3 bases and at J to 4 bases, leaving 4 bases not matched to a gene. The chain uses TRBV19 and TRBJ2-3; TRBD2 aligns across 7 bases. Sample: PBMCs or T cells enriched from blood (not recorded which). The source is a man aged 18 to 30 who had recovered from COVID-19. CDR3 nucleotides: TGTGCCAGTAGTATGGGGGGGTTGCCAGATACGCAGTATTTT. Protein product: CASSMGGLPDTQYF.